The rows below give T cell receptor beta chains drawn from one sample of a study of PD-1 blockade in classical Hodgkin lymphoma. Profiled with immunoSEQ multiplex PCR; TCRdb holds only in-frame clones, not every one. The table has under 30,000 clones, about 71% seen once; the top ten hold about 18%. The sample in question was peripheral blood mononuclear cells (PBMCs), obtained at baseline. These receptors were taken from a human donor with classical Hodgkin lymphoma. The CDR3 runs from the conserved cysteine through the conserved F or W. D genes are given only for firm matches. Not every row has a clone size; where given, it reads once, few, many or a size class.

>NA|once|TRBJ2-3|TRBV5-6
TGTGCCAGCAGCAGGGGACGCTTGCCCCCCACAGATACGCAGTATTTT
CASSRGRLPPTDTQYF
>NA|NA|TRBJ1-2|TRBV29-1
TGCAGCGTTGACCCTGAGGGTAACTATGGCTACACCTTC
CSVDPEGNYGYTF
>NA|NA|TRBJ1-1|TRBV6-6
TGTGCCAGCAGGCTTGGACAGATGAACACTGAAGCTTTCTTT
CASRLGQMNTEAFF
>TRBD2|NA|TRBJ2-2|TRBV5-1
TGCGCCAGCAGCTTGATTGGCGGGAGGGCCAACACCGGGGAGCTGTTTTTT
CASSLIGGRANTGELFF
>NA|NA|TRBJ2-3|TRBV9
TGTGCCAGCAGCTCCCGTTGGGGATCCACAGATACGCAGTATTTT
CASSSRWGSTDTQYF
>TRBD2|NA|TRBJ2-1|TRBV13
TGTGCCAGCAGTCGTAGCGGGGGGTACAATGAGCAGTTCTTC
CASSRSGGYNEQFF
>NA|NA|TRBJ2-2|TRBV18
TGTGCCAGCTCACTAGACAGGCCCAGTCTTGCCGGGGAGCTGTTTTTT
CASSLDRPSLAGELFF
>NA|NA|TRBJ1-5|TRBV28
TGTGCCAGCAGAAGGGGGGCAGTTACCAATCAGCCCCAGCATTTT
CASRRGAVTNQPQHF
>NA|NA|TRBJ2-5|TRBV19
TGTGCCAGTAGTATCGCCGGGATCGGGCCTGCCCAAGAGACCCAGTACTTC
CASSIAGIGPAQETQYF
>NA|NA|TRBJ2-7|TRBV10-1
TGCGCCAGCAGGGCTAGCACTTACGAGCAGTACTTC
CASRASTYEQYF
>NA|NA|TRBJ2-7|TRBV25-1
TGTGCCAGCAGTTCTCTTTACGAGCAGTACTTC
CASSSLYEQYF
>TRBD1|NA|TRBJ1-6|TRBV7-9
TGTGCCAGCAGCCCCGGGACAGGGACTTCACCCCTCCACTTT
CASSPGTGTSPLHF
>TRBD2|NA|TRBJ2-2|TRBV7-8
TGTGCCAGCAGCTCCACTAGCGGGGGCACCGGGGAGCTGTTTTTT
CASSSTSGGTGELFF
>NA|NA|TRBJ2-7|TRBV6-1
TGCGCCAGCAGTGAAGCGCCGGACCCTAGCTCCTACGAGCAGTACTTC
CASSEAPDPSSYEQYF
>TRBD2|NA|TRBJ2-1|TRBV5-6
TGTGCCAGCAGCTTGGGTACTAGCGGGAGGGCCGAGAGGTACAATGAGCAGTTCTTC
CASSLGTSGRAERYNEQFF
>NA|NA|TRBJ1-1|TRBV11-1
TGTGCCAGCAGCTATAGGAACACTGAAGCTTTCTTT
CASSYRNTEAFF
>TRBD1|once|TRBJ1-5|TRBV28
TGTGCCAGCAGTTCAACCCAGGGGGTCTGGCAGCCCCAGCATTTT
CASSSTQGVWQPQHF
>NA|NA|TRBJ1-2|TRBV18
TGTGCCAGCTCACAAAACAGGGAAACCTATGGCTACACCTTC
CASSQNRETYGYTF
>NA|NA|TRBJ1-1|TRBV5-4
TGTGCCAGCAGCTTGGGGCAACTTAATGAAGCTTTCTTT
CASSLGQLNEAFF
>NA|NA|TRBJ1-1|TRBV4-1
TGCGCCAGCAGCCAAGATCTGAGGCGCTACACTGAAGCTTTCTTT
CASSQDLRRYTEAFF
>NA|NA|TRBJ1-6|TRBV7-2
TGTGCCAGCAGCTCCCGGGGCCAGGGAGTCTCACCCCTCCACTTT
CASSSRGQGVSPLHF
>TRBD1|NA|TRBJ1-1|TRBV29-1
TGCAGTGTGTCCGGGACAGGCACTGAAGCTTTCTTT
CSVSGTGTEAFF
>TRBD2|NA|TRBJ2-3|TRBV6-1
TGTGCCAGCAGTGCTAGCGGGGGGGCCTTGGGCACAGATACGCAGTATTTT
CASSASGGALGTDTQYF
>TRBD1|NA|TRBJ1-3|TRBV6-5
TGTGCCAGCAGTTACAGGGACAGGGGGGGAAACACCATATATTTT
CASSYRDRGGNTIYF
>NA|NA|TRBJ1-4|TRBV19
TGTGCCACCAGAGGCCAGGGTGGTGAAAAACTGTTTTTT
CATRGQGGEKLFF